This T cell receptor (beta chain) emerged from a study of blood T cell repertoires in COVID-19 (dated by TCRdb to about 2020). With respect to the entire study: Samples from collaborators originated in the United States, Italy and Spain and spanned both the acute and convalescent phases of COVID-19. Subjects who had been exposed to COVID-19, were actively infected with it, or had recovered from it provided the deeply sampled blood TCRbeta repertoires that made up the dataset. Where available, HLA class I and class II types were obtained from metadata supplied by the sample provider rather than from assay-based typing. Samples came from the ongoing ImmuneRACE study (first 160 participants) plus 1,254 subjects from 6 global collaborators. A de-identified subject ID, COVID-19 status, age in years and sex were almost always included in the sample metadata. The material from the prospective study consisted of cDNA or gDNA derived from T cells, B-cell-depleted T cells, or PBMCs. The repertoires were released in a freely available public database intended as a resource for research on the immune response to SARS-CoV-2. What the study reported, not specific to this receptor: The quantity of clinical and demographic metadata differed by source and by participant and was supplied without curation.

TCRbeta CDR3 regions were amplified from genomic DNA using the immunoSEQ Assay, a bias-controlled multiplex PCR. Per the authors' processing: The number of nucleated cells in each sample was estimated by amplification of reference gene primers within the assay. To quantify the absolute abundance of each unique TCRbeta CDR3 rearrangement, sequence reads were collapsed and filtered. For each sample, productive Simpson clonality was calculated as the square root of Simpson's diversity index across productive rearrangements. TCRdb retrieved this table from immuneACCESS and kept in-frame rearrangements only. Not all clones are present; in checked studies, unresolved V genes account for under half, and no reason is known for the remainder. Clone size and the V and J calls come from that table; the DNA yielded D and trimming. The sample profile shows 70,000 to 95,000 clones; roughly 86% of them were found once. Around a fifth of the sample goes to the ten largest clones.

The germline V gene (reference sequence) yields LGHDT for CDR1 and YNNKEL for CDR2. The V end gives up 1 base and the J end 10 bases, leaving 6 bases in the junction not matched to a gene. Taken from cysteine to phenylalanine, the CDR3 has 15 residues. The kept DNA is CDR3 alone, 45 bases in frame from the first base. With respect to this clone: Its recognized antigen is unknown. Nothing much larger sits one base from this clone, and base qualities are not available.

Whole blood was collected in K2EDTA tubes by collaborating institutions according to the institutions' own protocols. Collaborator samples were shipped for TCRbeta analysis as frozen whole blood, isolated PBMCs, or DNA extracted from either sample type. This sequence was found in a human donor in a cohort sampled during active COVID-19. Material: peripheral blood. The rearrangement combines TRBV3-1 (or the pseudogene TRBV3-2) with TRBJ1-6, with TRBD1 matching 8 junction bases. The DNA is TGTGCCAGCAGCCAAGGTGGGACAGGAGGATCACCCCTCCACTTT. Its translation is CASSQGGTGGSPLHF.